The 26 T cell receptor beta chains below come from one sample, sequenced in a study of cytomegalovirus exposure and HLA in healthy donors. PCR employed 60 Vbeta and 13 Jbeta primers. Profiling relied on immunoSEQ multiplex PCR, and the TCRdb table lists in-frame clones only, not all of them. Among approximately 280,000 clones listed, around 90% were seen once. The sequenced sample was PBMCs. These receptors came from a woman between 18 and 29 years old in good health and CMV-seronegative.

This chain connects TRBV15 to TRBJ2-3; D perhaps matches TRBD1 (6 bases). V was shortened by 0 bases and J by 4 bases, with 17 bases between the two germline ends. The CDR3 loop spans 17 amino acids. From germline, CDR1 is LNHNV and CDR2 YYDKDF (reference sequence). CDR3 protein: CATSRDQWGPAADTQYF. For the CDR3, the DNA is TGTGCCACCAGCAGAGATCAATGGGGGCCCGCGGCAGATACGCAGTATTTT. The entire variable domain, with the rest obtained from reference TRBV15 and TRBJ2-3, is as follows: DAMVIQNPRYQVTQFGKPVTLSCSQTLNHNVMYWYQQKSSQAPKLLFHYYDKDFNNEADTPDNFQSRRPNTSFCFLDIRSPGLGDTAMYLCATSRDQWGPAADTQYFGPGTRLTVL.

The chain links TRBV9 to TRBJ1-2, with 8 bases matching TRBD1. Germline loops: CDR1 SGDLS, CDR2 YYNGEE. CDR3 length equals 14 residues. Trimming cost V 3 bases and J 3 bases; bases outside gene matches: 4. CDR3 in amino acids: CASSGGQGYYGYTF. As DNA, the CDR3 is TGTGCCAGCAGCGGAGGACAGGGCTACTATGGCTACACCTTC.

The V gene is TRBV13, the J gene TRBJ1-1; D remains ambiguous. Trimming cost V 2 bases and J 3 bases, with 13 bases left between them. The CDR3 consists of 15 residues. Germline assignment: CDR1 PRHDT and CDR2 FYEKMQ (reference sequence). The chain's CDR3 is CASSLWQAGDTEAFF. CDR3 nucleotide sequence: TGTGCCAGCAGCTTATGGCAGGCCGGTGACACTGAAGCTTTCTTT.

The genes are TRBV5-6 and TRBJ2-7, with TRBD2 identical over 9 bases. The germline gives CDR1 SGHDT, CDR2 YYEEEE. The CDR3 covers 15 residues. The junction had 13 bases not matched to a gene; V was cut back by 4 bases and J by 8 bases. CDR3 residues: CASSRSAGGPKQQYF. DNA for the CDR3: TGTGCCAGCAGCCGTTCTGCGGGGGGGCCTAAGCAGCAGTACTTC.

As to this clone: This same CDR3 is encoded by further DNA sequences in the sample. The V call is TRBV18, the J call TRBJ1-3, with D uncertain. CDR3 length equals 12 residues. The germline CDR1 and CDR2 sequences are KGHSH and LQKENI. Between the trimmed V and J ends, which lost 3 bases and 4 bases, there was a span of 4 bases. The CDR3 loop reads CASSPEGNTIYF. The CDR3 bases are TGTGCCAGCTCACCCGAGGGAAACACCATATATTTT. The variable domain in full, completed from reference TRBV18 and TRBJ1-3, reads NAGVMQNPRHLVRRRGQEARLRCSPMKGHSHVYWYRQLPEEGLKFMVYLQKENIIDESGMPKERFSAEFPKEGPSILRIQQVVRGDSAAYFCASSPEGNTIYFGEGSWLTVV.

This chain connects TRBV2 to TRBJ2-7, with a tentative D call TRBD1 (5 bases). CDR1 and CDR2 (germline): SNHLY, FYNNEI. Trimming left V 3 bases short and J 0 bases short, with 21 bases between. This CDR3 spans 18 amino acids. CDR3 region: CASSESDSLIYISYEQYF. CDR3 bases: TGTGCCAGCAGTGAGTCCGACAGCCTAATCTACATCTCCTACGAGCAGTACTTC.

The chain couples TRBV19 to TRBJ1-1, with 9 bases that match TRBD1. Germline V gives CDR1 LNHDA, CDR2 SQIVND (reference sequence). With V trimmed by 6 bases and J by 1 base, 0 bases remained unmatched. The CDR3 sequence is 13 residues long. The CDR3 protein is CASRDRGNTEAFF. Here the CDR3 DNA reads TGTGCCAGTAGGGACAGGGGGAACACTGAAGCTTTCTTT. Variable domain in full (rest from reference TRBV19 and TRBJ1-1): DGGITQSPKYLFRKEGQNVTLSCEQNLNHDAMYWYRQDPGQGLRLIYYSQIVNDFQKGDIAEGYSVSREKKESFPLTVTSAQKNPTAFYLCASRDRGNTEAFFGQGTRLTVV.

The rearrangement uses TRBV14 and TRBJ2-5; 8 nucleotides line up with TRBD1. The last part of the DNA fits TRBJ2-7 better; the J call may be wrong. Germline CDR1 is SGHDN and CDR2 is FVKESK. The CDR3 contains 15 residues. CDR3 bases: TGTGCCAGCAGCCAAGGGACAGGGCATGCCTACGAGCAGTACTTC. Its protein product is CASSQGTGHAYEQYF.

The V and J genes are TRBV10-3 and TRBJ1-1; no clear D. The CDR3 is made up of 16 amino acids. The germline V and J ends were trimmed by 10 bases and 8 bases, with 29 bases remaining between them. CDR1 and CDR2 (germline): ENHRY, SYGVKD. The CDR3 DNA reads TGTGCCAGAAATCGAGGGCCCGGAGGTCGTTACCCGGAAGCTTTCTTT. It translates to CARNRGPGGRYPEAFF.

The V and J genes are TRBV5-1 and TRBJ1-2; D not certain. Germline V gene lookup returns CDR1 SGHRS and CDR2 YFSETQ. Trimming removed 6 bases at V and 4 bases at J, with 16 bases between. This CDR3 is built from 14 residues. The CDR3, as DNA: TGCGCCAGCAACCCGGCCAGCGGGTTCTATGGCTACACCTTC. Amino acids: CASNPASGFYGYTF.

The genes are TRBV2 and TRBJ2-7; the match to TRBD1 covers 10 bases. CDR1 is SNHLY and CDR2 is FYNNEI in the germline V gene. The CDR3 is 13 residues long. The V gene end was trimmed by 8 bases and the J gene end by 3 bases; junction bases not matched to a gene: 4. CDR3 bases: TGTGCCAGCCCAAGGACAGGGGGCTACGAGCAGTACTTC. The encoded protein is CASPRTGGYEQYF.

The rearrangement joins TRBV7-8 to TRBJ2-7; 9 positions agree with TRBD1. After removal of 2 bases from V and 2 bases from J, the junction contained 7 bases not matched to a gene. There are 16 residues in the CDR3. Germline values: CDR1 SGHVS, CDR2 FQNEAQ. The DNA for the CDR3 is TGTGCCAGCAGCTTATTCTCTTGGACAGGGGCCTACGAGCAGTACTTC. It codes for CASSLFSWTGAYEQYF.

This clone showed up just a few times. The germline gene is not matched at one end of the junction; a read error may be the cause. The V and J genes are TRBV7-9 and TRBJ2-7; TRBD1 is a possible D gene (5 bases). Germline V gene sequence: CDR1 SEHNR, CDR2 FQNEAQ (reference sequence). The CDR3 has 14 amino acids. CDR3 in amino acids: CSSSFSGRAYEQYF. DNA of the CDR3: TGTTCCAGCAGCTTCTCGGGCAGGGCGTACGAGCAGTACTTC.

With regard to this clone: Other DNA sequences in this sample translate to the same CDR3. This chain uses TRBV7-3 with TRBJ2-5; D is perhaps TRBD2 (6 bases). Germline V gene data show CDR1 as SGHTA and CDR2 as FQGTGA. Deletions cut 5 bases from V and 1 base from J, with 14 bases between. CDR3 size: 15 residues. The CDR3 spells CASSLRDWGQETQYF. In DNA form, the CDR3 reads TGTGCCAGCAGCCTAAGGGACTGGGGCCAAGAGACCCAGTACTTC.

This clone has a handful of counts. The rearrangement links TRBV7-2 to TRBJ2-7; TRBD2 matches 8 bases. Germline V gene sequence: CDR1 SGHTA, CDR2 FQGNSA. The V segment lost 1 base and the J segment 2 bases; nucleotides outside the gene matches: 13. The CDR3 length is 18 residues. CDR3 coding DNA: TGTGCCAGCAGCTTAGGGGGCTCGGGGGCGGGGGGCCCCTACGAGCAGTACTTC. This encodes CASSLGGSGAGGPYEQYF.

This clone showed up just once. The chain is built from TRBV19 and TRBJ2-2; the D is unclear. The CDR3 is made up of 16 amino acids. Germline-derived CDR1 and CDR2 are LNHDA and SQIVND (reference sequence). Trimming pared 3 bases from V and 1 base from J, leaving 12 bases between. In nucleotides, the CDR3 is TGTGCCAGTAGTATCTTGGGCAGGCTGAACACCGGGGAGCTGTTTTTT. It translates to CASSILGRLNTGELFF.

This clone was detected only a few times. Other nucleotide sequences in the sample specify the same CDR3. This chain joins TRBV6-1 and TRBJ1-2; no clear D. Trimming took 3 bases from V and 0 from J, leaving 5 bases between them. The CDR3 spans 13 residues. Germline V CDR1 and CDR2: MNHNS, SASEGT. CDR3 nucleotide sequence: TGTGCCAGCAGTGACAGAACTAACTATGGCTACACCTTC. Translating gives CASSDRTNYGYTF.

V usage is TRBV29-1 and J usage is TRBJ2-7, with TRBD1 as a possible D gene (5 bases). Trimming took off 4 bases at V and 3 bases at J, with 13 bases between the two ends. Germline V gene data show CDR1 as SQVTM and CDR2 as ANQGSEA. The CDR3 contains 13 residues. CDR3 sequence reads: CSVAARAGYEQYF. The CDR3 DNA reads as TGCAGCGTTGCCGCCAGGGCCGGCTACGAGCAGTACTTC.

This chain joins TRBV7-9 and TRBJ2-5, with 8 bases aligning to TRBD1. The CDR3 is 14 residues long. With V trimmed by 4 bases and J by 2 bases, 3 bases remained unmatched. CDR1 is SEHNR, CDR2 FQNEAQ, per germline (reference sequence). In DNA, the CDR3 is TGTGCCAGCAGCTCCTGGACAGGGCAAGAGACCCAGTACTTC. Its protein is CASSSWTGQETQYF.

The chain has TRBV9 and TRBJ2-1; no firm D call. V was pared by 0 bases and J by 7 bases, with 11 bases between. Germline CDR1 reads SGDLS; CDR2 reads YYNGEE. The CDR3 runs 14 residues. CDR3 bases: TGTGCCAGCAGCGTAGCGGGTAGTTTGAATGAGCAGTTCTTC. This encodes CASSVAGSLNEQFF.

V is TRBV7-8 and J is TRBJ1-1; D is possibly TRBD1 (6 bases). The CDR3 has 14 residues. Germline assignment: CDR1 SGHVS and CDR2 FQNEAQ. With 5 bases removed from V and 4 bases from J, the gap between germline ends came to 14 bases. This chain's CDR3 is CASSRWDIGTEAFF. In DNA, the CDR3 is TGTGCCAGCAGCAGATGGGACATCGGCACTGAAGCTTTCTTT.

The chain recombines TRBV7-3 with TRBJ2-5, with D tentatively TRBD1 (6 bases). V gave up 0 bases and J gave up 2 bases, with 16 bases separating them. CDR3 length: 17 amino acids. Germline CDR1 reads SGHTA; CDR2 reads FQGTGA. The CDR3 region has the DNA TGTGCCAGCAGCTTAACCGGGCAGGGGTCGTGGCAAGAGACCCAGTACTTC. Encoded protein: CASSLTGQGSWQETQYF. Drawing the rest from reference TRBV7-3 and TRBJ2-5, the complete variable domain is GAGVSQTPSNKVTEKGKYVELRCDPISGHTALYWYRQSLGQGPEFLIYFQGTGAADDSGLPNDRFFAVRPEGSVSTLKIQRTERGDSAVYLCASSLTGQGSWQETQYFGPGTRLLVL.

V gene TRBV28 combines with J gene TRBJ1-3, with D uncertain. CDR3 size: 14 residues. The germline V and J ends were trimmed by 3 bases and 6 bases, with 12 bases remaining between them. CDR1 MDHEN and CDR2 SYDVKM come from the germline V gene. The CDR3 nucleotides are TGTGCCAGCAGTTTCTCGGGAGTCCAAAACACCATATATTTT. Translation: CASSFSGVQNTIYF.

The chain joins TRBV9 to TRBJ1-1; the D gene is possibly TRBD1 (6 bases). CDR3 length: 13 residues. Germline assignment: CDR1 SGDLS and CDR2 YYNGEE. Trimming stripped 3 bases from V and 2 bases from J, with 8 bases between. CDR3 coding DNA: TGTGCCAGCAGCGGACAGGTTAACACTGAAGCTTTCTTT. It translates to CASSGQVNTEAFF.

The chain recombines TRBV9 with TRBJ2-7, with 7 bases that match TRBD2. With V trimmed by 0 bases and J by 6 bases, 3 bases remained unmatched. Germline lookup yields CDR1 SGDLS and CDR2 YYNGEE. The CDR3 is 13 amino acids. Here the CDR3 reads CASSVAPGGEQYF. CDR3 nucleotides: TGTGCCAGCAGCGTAGCCCCGGGGGGCGAGCAGTACTTC.

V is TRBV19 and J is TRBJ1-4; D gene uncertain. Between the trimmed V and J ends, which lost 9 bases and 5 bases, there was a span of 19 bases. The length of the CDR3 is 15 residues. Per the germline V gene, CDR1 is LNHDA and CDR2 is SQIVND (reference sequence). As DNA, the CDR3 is TGTGCCAGCCGAAGGAGGTTGGGAGTAAATGAAAAACTGTTTTTT. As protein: CASRRRLGVNEKLFF.